Presented here are 12 T cell receptor beta chains from one specimen sequenced in a study of shared clonotypes between healthy human individuals. Positively selected for CCR7, the CD45RO-negative cells used as naive CD8 cells excluded terminally differentiated effector memory CD45RA+ cells. The data were produced by immunoSEQ multiplex PCR, yet TCRdb's version contains in-frame clones alone and is incomplete. The data contain approximately 2,200,000 clones, under 95% of them seen just once; the ten biggest clones take up under 2%. The specimen was naive CD8+ T cells from PBMCs. The receptors were sampled from a man between 18 and 35 years old in good health. Some clones in this sample may be carry-over from other donors' samples.

V gene TRBV7-9 combines with J gene TRBJ1-1; 9 bases line up with TRBD1. The germline V gene encodes CDR1 SEHNR and CDR2 FQNEAQ (reference sequence). The CDR3 consists of 13 residues. J gave up 1 base and V 8 bases, and 2 bases lay outside the gene matches. CDR3 residues: CASGQGWNTEAFF. The CDR3 nucleotides are TGTGCCAGCGGACAGGGGTGGAACACTGAAGCTTTCTTT.

This clone was detected once. This chain links TRBV14 with TRBJ2-7, with D perhaps matching TRBD1 (6 bases). The CDR3 covers 14 residues. Germline CDR1 reads SGHDN; CDR2 reads FVKESK. V was trimmed by 4 bases and J by 6 bases, leaving 16 bases between them. The CDR3 region is CASSLSGTSSEQYF. CDR3 in DNA: TGTGCCAGCAGCCTTTCCGGGACATCCAGCGAGCAGTACTTC.

V and J are TRBV13 and TRBJ2-7, with 11 bases fitting TRBD2. With 4 bases clipped from V and 6 bases from J, the junction kept 8 bases outside the gene matches. This CDR3 has 15 amino acids. Germline loops: CDR1 PRHDT, CDR2 FYEKMQ (reference sequence). This chain's CDR3 is CASSSLGTSGLEQYF. Here the CDR3 DNA reads TGTGCCAGCAGCTCCCTAGGGACTAGCGGCCTCGAGCAGTACTTC.

The CDR3 spells CASSVGQRLNYGYTF. The CDR3 coding sequence is TGTGCCAGCAGCGTAGGGCAGAGGCTTAACTATGGCTACACCTTC. The chain links TRBV9 to TRBJ1-2; D not certain. V was cut by 0 bases and J by 1 base, with 10 bases left in between. CDR3 length equals 15 residues. CDR1 and CDR2 (germline): SGDLS, YYNGEE.

V usage is TRBV18 and J usage is TRBJ2-7; 11 nucleotides line up with TRBD2. With V trimmed by 1 base and J by 3 bases, 8 bases remained unmatched. CDR1 is KGHSH and CDR2 is LQKENI in the germline V gene. CDR3 size: 17 residues. CDR3 nucleotides: TGTGCCAGCTCACCACTGCGGACTAGCGGGTCGAACTACGAGCAGTACTTC. It specifies CASSPLRTSGSNYEQYF. The full variable domain, in which reference TRBV18 and TRBJ2-7 provide the parts outside the CDR3, is NAGVMQNPRHLVRRRGQEARLRCSPMKGHSHVYWYRQLPEEGLKFMVYLQKENIIDESGMPKERFSAEFPKEGPSILRIQQVVRGDSAAYFCASSPLRTSGSNYEQYFGPGTRLTVT.

The CDR3 DNA reads as TGTGCCAGCAGCCTCCAGGACCCCCACGAGCAGTACTTC. Residues: CASSLQDPHEQYF. This chain joins TRBV11-2 and TRBJ2-7; D is uncertain. The CDR3 runs 13 residues. Germline loops: CDR1 SGHAT, CDR2 FQNNGV. Deletions cut 5 bases from V and 5 bases from J, with 13 bases between.

V is TRBV15 and J is TRBJ2-3; 7 bases are shared with TRBD2. CDR1 LNHNV and CDR2 YYDKDF come from the germline V gene (reference sequence). This CDR3 is built from 18 residues. The trim removed 5 bases at V and 3 bases at J, leaving 17 bases unmatched. The CDR3: CATSRKNLLALKTDTQYF. CDR3 DNA: TGTGCCACCAGCCGGAAAAACCTACTAGCGCTAAAAACAGATACGCAGTATTTT.

This clone was recorded once. The rearrangement joins TRBV6-1 to TRBJ2-3; D is undetermined. With 2 bases removed from V and 5 bases from J, the gap between germline ends came to 2 bases. Germline values: CDR1 MNHNS, CDR2 SASEGT. This CDR3 has 11 amino acids. The CDR3 is CASSELDTQYF. In DNA form, the CDR3 reads TGTGCCAGCAGTGAACTAGATACGCAGTATTTT.

The rearrangement links TRBV10-1 to TRBJ2-1; D not certain. The CDR3 length is 13 residues. The germline V gene encodes CDR1 WNHNN and CDR2 SYGVQD (reference sequence). V was pared by 0 bases and J by 9 bases, with 9 bases between. CDR3 in amino acids: CASSESAAAEQFF. CDR3 nucleotides: TGCGCCAGCAGTGAGTCAGCCGCTGCTGAGCAGTTCTTC.

In regard to this clone: Other DNA sequences of this sample code for an identical CDR3. The genes are TRBV7-9 and TRBJ2-7; the D is unclear. The CDR3 has 14 amino acids. V gave up 3 bases and J gave up 1 base, with 10 bases separating them. Per the germline V gene, CDR1 is SEHNR and CDR2 is FQNEAQ (reference sequence). The CDR3 DNA follows: TGTGCCAGCAGCTTGGTTGGACCTTCCTACGAGCAGTACTTC. It yields the protein CASSLVGPSYEQYF.

The chain carries TRBV14 and TRBJ2-3, with TRBD1 matching 7 bases. V lost 4 bases to trimming and J lost 2 bases; unmatched junction nucleotides: 9. CDR3 length: 16 residues. Germline loops: CDR1 SGHDN, CDR2 FVKESK. CDR3 DNA sequence: TGTGCCAGCAGCCCCGAGGCAGGGGGTGACACAGATACGCAGTATTTT. Protein sequence: CASSPEAGGDTDTQYF.

The genes are TRBV5-1 and TRBJ2-4; the D gene is possibly TRBD1 (5 bases). CDR3 length: 16 residues. V lost 4 bases to trimming and J lost 0 bases, with 14 bases between them. Germline-derived CDR1 and CDR2 are SGHRS and YFSETQ. CDR3 sequence reads: CASSPKGPLAKNIQYF. In DNA form, the CDR3 reads TGCGCCAGCAGCCCAAAGGGGCCCCTAGCCAAAAACATTCAGTACTTC.